This TCR beta chain stems from a study of T-cell reconstitution after alpha-beta-depleted transplantation in children. Regarding the study as a whole: Counts and diversity of T cells one year after transplant came mostly from newly produced T cells. Several patients had high TCRbeta diversity at day 60; it came from surviving recipient T cells and thymic progenitors.

Using unique molecular identifiers, the investigators prepared the TCRbeta library. Each CDR3 protein is one row after TCRdb ran MiXCR on the PCR reads. The table lists around 700,000 distinct CDR3 sequences, around 14% of them singletons, with about 0.77% in the top ten. This CDR3 is 15 amino acids long. Germline CDR1 is MNHEY and CDR2 is SVGAGI. Trimming stripped 1 base from V and 2 bases from J, with 8 bases between. Comments on this clonotype: The antigen remains undetermined.

Sequenced material: PBMCs, taken before TCRalphabeta/CD19-depleted stem cell transplant. The sequence was obtained from a girl aged 2-10 years with congenital amegakaryocytic thrombocytopenia, due to receive a stem cell transplant. The chain joins TRBV6-5 to TRBJ2-2, with D possibly being TRBD1 (5 bases). The chain's CDR3 is CASSYWGTNTGELFF. As DNA, the CDR3 is TGTGCCAGCAGTTACTGGGGCACAAACACCGGGGAGCTGTTTTTT.